This record looks at one TCR beta chain sequence and its context. Antigen: not known. The sample comes from a study of T cell repertoires in cytomegalovirus infection. TCRdb passed the reads through MiXCR, listing each CDR3 protein once. Seen here are some 920,000 distinct CDR3 sequences, 30% to 40% observed once, and the top ten hold roughly 13%. Germline V lookup: CDR1 SGHVS, CDR2 FNYEAQ. The V gene lost 5 bases and the J gene lost 1 base, with 12 bases spanning the gap. This CDR3 contains 15 residues. The sequencing used cultured CD8+ T cells from PBMCs, collected from culture after CMV antigen stimulation. This receptor was taken from a human donor in good health (CMV status not recorded). Some clones in this sample may be carry-over from other donors' samples. This chain uses TRBV7-6 with TRBJ1-5; D not resolved. This chain's CDR3 is CASSPEGWSNQPQHF. The CDR3, as DNA: TGTGCCAGCAGCCCTGAGGGTTGGAGCAATCAGCCCCAGCATTTT.